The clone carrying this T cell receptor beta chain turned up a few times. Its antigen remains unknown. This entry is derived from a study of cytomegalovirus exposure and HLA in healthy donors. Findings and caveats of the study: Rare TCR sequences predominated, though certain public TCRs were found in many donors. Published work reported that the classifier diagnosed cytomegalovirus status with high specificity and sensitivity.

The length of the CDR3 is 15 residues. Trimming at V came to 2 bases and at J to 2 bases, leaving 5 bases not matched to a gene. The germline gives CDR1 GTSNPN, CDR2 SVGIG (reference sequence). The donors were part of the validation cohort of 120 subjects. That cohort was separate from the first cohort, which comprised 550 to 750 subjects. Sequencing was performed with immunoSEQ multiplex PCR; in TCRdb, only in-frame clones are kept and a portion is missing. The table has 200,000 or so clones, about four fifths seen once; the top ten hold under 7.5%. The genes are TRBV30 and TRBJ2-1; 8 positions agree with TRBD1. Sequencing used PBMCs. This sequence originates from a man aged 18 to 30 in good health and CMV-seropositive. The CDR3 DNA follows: TGTGCCTGGAGTCCCAGGGGGCTAACCTACAATGAGCAGTTCTTC. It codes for CAWSPRGLTYNEQFF.